A single TCR beta chain is shown here with its context. Antigen unknown. A much larger clone differs by one base, so this may be a read error. Relying on iRepertoire HTBI primers and Arm-PCR of CDR3 regions, the team built TCR beta libraries. One entry per CDR3 protein results from TCRdb running MiXCR on the multiplex PCR reads. The sample has around 500,000 distinct CDR3 sequences; roughly 14% are singletons. The record originates from a study of regulatory T cells in long-lasting Graves disease. The germline gives CDR1 SNHLY, CDR2 FYNNEI. The CDR3 extends over 14 amino acids. Stated time point: newly diagnosed GD, antithyroid drugs for less than 3 months. After RNA was extracted from PBMCs, the TCR library was made from it. The study's findings and limits: Persistent patients shared fewer than 3,500 public clonotypes among themselves. Newly diagnosed patients shared fewer, at roughly 970. Samples came from peripheral blood alone, without thyroid tissue.

The data also belong to a second study, concerning T cells in Graves' hyperthyroidism and ophthalmopathy. Per that paper: With a duration under 2 months, the hyperthyroidism was newly diagnosed in patients aged 18 to 65.

The rearrangement links TRBV2 to TRBJ2-3; D is perhaps TRBD2 (5 bases). Specimen: peripheral blood mononuclear cells (PBMCs), collected at new diagnosis, from a patient treated with antithyroid drugs. The source is a man aged 25-40 years with Graves disease. This chain's CDR3 is CASSDQRPTDTRYF. CDR3 bases: TGTGCCAGCAGTGATCAGCGGCCCACAGATACGCGGTATTTT.